The sequence of this T cell receptor (beta chain) was determined in a study of OX40 agonist ivuxolimab in advanced cancers. Assay: immunoSEQ multiplex PCR; the TCRdb copy retains only in-frame clones and omits some. This table holds about 91,000 clones, 80% to 85% found once. In germline, CDR1 is LGHNA, CDR2 YSLEER. This CDR3 region has 15 residues. The junction had 10 bases not matched to a gene; V was cut back by 4 bases and J by 7 bases. The receptor was isolated from an adult with an advanced solid tumor such as melanoma, head and neck, liver or kidney cancer. The sample here was CD4+ or CD8+ T cells sorted from blood, taken in a trial of the OX40 agonist ivuxolimab. The V gene is TRBV4-3, the J gene TRBJ2-1, with 7 nucleotides matching TRBD1. The CDR3 loop is CASSRPKGQVNEQFF. The CDR3 DNA sequence: TGCGCCAGCAGCCGACCGAAAGGACAGGTGAATGAGCAGTTCTTC.